The 32 T cell receptor beta chains below all came from one sample that was sequenced in a study of shared clonotypes between healthy human individuals. Profiling relied on immunoSEQ multiplex PCR, and the TCRdb table lists in-frame clones only, not all of them. The sample has some 500,000 clones, around 80% seen once. The sequenced sample was PBMCs. Every receptor here comes from a woman in her thirties or forties in good health. Some clones in this sample may be carry-over from other donors' samples.

V usage is TRBV10-3 and J usage is TRBJ1-4; D is unresolved. Trimming took 6 bases from V and 0 from J, leaving 17 bases between them. The CDR3 runs 17 residues. Germline values: CDR1 ENHRY, CDR2 SYGVKD. CDR3 region: CAISVEPRTATNEKLFF. CDR3 DNA sequence: TGTGCCATCAGCGTTGAACCCCGAACTGCAACTAATGAAAAACTGTTTTTT.

The chain combines TRBV18 with TRBJ2-1; possible D gene TRBD1, 5 bases. The V end was cut by 4 bases, the J end by 0 bases, with 10 bases between. Germline lookup yields CDR1 KGHSH and CDR2 LQKENI. The CDR3 is 15 amino acids. CDR3 in amino acids: CASSRAGSSYNEQFF. CDR3 bases: TGTGCCAGCTCACGCGCAGGGTCCTCCTACAATGAGCAGTTCTTC.

This chain uses TRBV5-4 with TRBJ1-3; 8 positions match TRBD1. V was clipped by 0 bases and J by 3 bases; unmatched bases: 2. The CDR3 contains 15 residues. CDR1 and CDR2 from the germline V gene are SGHNT and YYREEE (reference sequence). CDR3: CASSLGTGSGNTIYF. CDR3 sequence (DNA): TGTGCCAGCAGCTTGGGGACAGGGAGTGGAAACACCATATATTTT.

This chain uses TRBV5-1 with TRBJ2-3, with D unresolved. Germline loops: CDR1 SGHRS, CDR2 YFSETQ. Trimming shortened V by 0 bases and J by 2 bases, and 10 bases separated the two germline ends. The length of the CDR3 is 15 residues. CDR3 nucleotides: TGCGCCAGCAGCTTGGGCGGCGGAGACACAGATACGCAGTATTTT. Amino acids: CASSLGGGDTDTQYF.

DNA of the CDR3: TGTGCCAGTGGCGGACAACGCGTCTACAATGAGCAGTTCTTC. It codes for CASGGQRVYNEQFF. The V call is TRBV19, the J call TRBJ2-1; TRBD1 might be the D (5 bases). Trimming removed 8 bases from V and 3 bases from J, with 14 bases in between. In germline, CDR1 is LNHDA, CDR2 SQIVND (reference sequence). The CDR3 has 14 amino acids.

DNA for the CDR3: TGTGCCAGCAGTTCCCGGGCGGGCAGGGCGACCGGGGAGCTGTTTTTT. Translating gives CASSSRAGRATGELFF. V gene TRBV6-6 combines with J gene TRBJ2-2; D is perhaps TRBD1 or TRBD2 (5 bases each). Between the trimmed V and J ends, which lost 4 bases and 5 bases, there was a span of 17 bases. The CDR3 is 16 residues long. CDR1 and CDR2 from the germline V gene are MNHNY and SVGAGI (reference sequence).

The chain links TRBV29-1 to TRBJ1-1; D is uncertain. CDR3 length: 12 amino acids. The V end lost 6 bases, the J end lost 1 base, and 9 bases lay between the germline ends. Per the germline V gene, CDR1 is SQVTM and CDR2 is ANQGSEA. The CDR3 coding sequence is TGCAGCGTCAATTGGGCGAACACTGAAGCTTTCTTT. This sequence encodes CSVNWANTEAFF.

For this clone: In the same sample, other DNA sequences code for this CDR3. The gene calls are TRBV28 and TRBJ2-6; possible D gene TRBD2, 6 bases. This CDR3 has 14 amino acids. V lost 7 bases and J 1 base, leaving 8 bases between the germline ends. Germline V gene data show CDR1 as MDHEN and CDR2 as SYDVKM. DNA of the CDR3: TGTGCCAGCAACCGGGGGTCTGGGGCCAACGTCCTGACTTTC. Amino acids: CASNRGSGANVLTF.

This chain connects TRBV28 to TRBJ1-2; a weak D match, TRBD1 (5 bases). V was pared by 3 bases and J by 5 bases, with 10 bases between. The CDR3 is 13 residues long. CDR1 is MDHEN, CDR2 SYDVKM, per germline. The CDR3 bases are TGTGCCAGCAGTTTTCGGGGGTTATATGGCTACACCTTC. It yields the protein CASSFRGLYGYTF.

This clone appeared a single time. This chain joins TRBV28 and TRBJ2-7, with D hard to call. This CDR3 is 13 amino acids long. The germline V gene has CDR1 MDHEN and CDR2 SYDVKM. V was shortened by 6 bases and J by 2 bases, with 11 bases between the two germline ends. The CDR3 here is CASRAGSTYEQYF. The CDR3 nucleotides are TGTGCCAGCAGAGCAGGTAGCACCTACGAGCAGTACTTC. The whole variable domain, filled in from reference TRBV28 and TRBJ2-7, reads DVKVTQSSRYLVKRTGEKVFLECVQDMDHENMFWYRQDPGLGLRLIYFSYDVKMKEKGDIPEGYSVSREKKERFSLILESASTNQTSMYLCASRAGSTYEQYFGPGTRLTVT.

This clone has more than one count but fewer than ten. The chain is built from TRBV30 and TRBJ2-2; D gene uncertain. V shed 0 bases and J shed 7 bases, with 9 bases lying between them. The germline gives CDR1 GTSNPN, CDR2 SVGIG (reference sequence). CDR3 length equals 13 residues. The CDR3 loop is CAWSVLSNGELFF. The CDR3, as DNA: TGTGCCTGGAGTGTTCTGAGCAACGGGGAGCTGTTTTTT.

The rearrangement links TRBV2 to TRBJ2-5; 14 bases map to TRBD2. The germline V gene has CDR1 SNHLY and CDR2 FYNNEI. The CDR3 is 14 residues long. The V and J ends lost 7 bases and 8 bases, in that order; junction bases with no gene match: 6. CDR3 protein: CASKGLAGVETQYF. The CDR3 DNA is TGTGCCAGCAAGGGACTAGCGGGAGTAGAAACCCAGTACTTC.

The rearrangement uses TRBV5-1 and TRBJ2-5, with 7 bases fitting TRBD2. After removal of 4 bases from V and 5 bases from J, the junction contained 8 bases not matched to a gene. CDR1 and CDR2 from the germline V gene are SGHRS and YFSETQ. This CDR3 has 14 residues. In DNA form, the CDR3 reads TGCGCCAGCAGCCCAGAAACTAGCGCGGAGACCCAGTACTTC. It encodes CASSPETSAETQYF. The full variable domain, its missing parts supplied by reference TRBV5-1 and TRBJ2-5, is KAGVTQTPRYLIKTRGQQVTLSCSPISGHRSVSWYQQTPGQGLQFLFEYFSETQRNKGNFPGRFSGRQFSNSRSEMNVSTLELGDSALYLCASSPETSAETQYFGPGTRLLVL.

The genes are TRBV7-2 and TRBJ2-7; TRBD1 might be the D (6 bases). CDR1 is SGHTA and CDR2 is FQGNSA in the germline V gene. This CDR3 spans 14 amino acids. Trimming removed 5 bases at V and 4 bases at J, with 15 bases between. The CDR3 loop reads CASSPYRTAYEQYF. DNA for the CDR3: TGTGCCAGCAGCCCATATAGGACAGCGTACGAGCAGTACTTC.

The chain links TRBV4-1 to TRBJ2-7, with D uncertain. Trimming shortened V by 0 bases and J by 2 bases, and 5 bases separated the two germline ends. There are 13 residues in the CDR3. The V gene's germline CDR1 is MGHRA and CDR2 YSYEKL. This CDR3 reads CASSQDKTYEQYF. The CDR3 coding sequence is TGCGCCAGCAGCCAAGATAAAACCTACGAGCAGTACTTC.

This chain links TRBV4-2 with TRBJ2-2; D is undetermined. The CDR3 totals 15 residues. Germline V gene lookup returns CDR1 LGHNA and CDR2 YNFKEQ. V lost 4 bases to trimming and J lost 4 bases, with 13 bases between them. The DNA for the CDR3 is TGTGCCAGCAGCCGCGGCCCCGTTGGCACCGGGGAGCTGTTTTTT. Translated, it gives CASSRGPVGTGELFF.

The chain carries TRBV30 and TRBJ2-1, with D perhaps matching TRBD2 (6 bases). The V gene lost 0 bases and the J gene lost 4 bases, with 13 bases spanning the gap. Per germline, CDR1 GTSNPN and CDR2 SVGIG (reference sequence). There are 15 residues in the CDR3. The CDR3 protein is CAWSVRGSVYNEQFF. As DNA, the CDR3 is TGTGCCTGGAGTGTACGGGGGTCCGTTTACAATGAGCAGTTCTTC.

This clone was detected a few times. The J gene is TRBJ2-5, the V gene TRBV18; either TRBD1 or TRBD2 may supply D (5 bases each). From germline, CDR1 is KGHSH and CDR2 LQKENI. There are 14 residues in the CDR3. Trimming stripped 0 bases from V and 5 bases from J, with 10 bases between. The DNA for the CDR3 is TGTGCCAGCTCACCACCATCCGGGGCCGAGACCCAGTACTTC. It codes for CASSPPSGAETQYF.

The chain uses TRBV28 and TRBJ2-3, with 8 bases aligning to TRBD2. J was trimmed by 1 base and V by 5 bases; bases with no gene match: 2. CDR1 is MDHEN, CDR2 SYDVKM, per germline. The CDR3 totals 14 residues. Here the CDR3 reads CASSRAGGTDTQYF. The CDR3 DNA reads as TGTGCCAGCAGTCGAGCGGGGGGCACAGATACGCAGTATTTT.

This chain joins TRBV9 and TRBJ2-7, with D maybe TRBD2 (5 bases). The CDR3 has 12 residues. The V gene's germline CDR1 is SGDLS and CDR2 YYNGEE. V dropped 4 bases and J dropped 0 bases, with 5 bases sitting between them. The CDR3 coding sequence is TGTGCCAGCAGCCGGGACTCCTACGAGCAGTACTTC. Protein: CASSRDSYEQYF.

CDR3 nucleotide sequence: TGCGCCAGCAGCCAAGGTGGGACAGAGCACAAGCAGTACTTC. Protein sequence: CASSQGGTEHKQYF. This chain joins TRBV4-1 and TRBJ2-7, with 7 bases identical to TRBD1. The CDR3 is 14 amino acids. CDR1 is MGHRA and CDR2 is YSYEKL in the germline V gene. V shed 1 base, J shed 8 bases, and the junction held 8 bases outside the gene matches.

The chain is built from TRBV28 and TRBJ1-1; D may be TRBD1 (6 bases). Trimming took 7 bases from V and 8 from J, leaving 23 bases between them. Per the germline V gene, CDR1 is MDHEN and CDR2 is SYDVKM. The CDR3 runs 15 residues. The DNA of the CDR3 is TGTGCCAGCACCTTAGGGGGAGGGGTGCTCGACGAAGCTTTCTTT. It encodes CASTLGGGVLDEAFF.

J is TRBJ1-3 and V is TRBV6-1, with TRBD1 matching 7 bases. V lost 6 bases and J lost 0; bases outside the gene matches: 5. CDR3 length: 15 residues. Germline CDR1 and CDR2: MNHNS and SASEGT. The CDR3, as DNA: TGTGCCAGCAGACGGGACAGAAGCTCTGGAAACACCATATATTTT. This sequence encodes CASRRDRSSGNTIYF.

The chain combines TRBV7-2 with TRBJ2-3; 7 bases are shared with TRBD2. The CDR3 runs to 15 residues. With V trimmed by 3 bases and J by 0 bases, 3 bases remained unmatched. Looked up from germline, CDR1 is SGHTA and CDR2 is FQGNSA. The CDR3 sequence is CASSLTSSSTDTQYF. CDR3 bases: TGTGCCAGCAGCTTGACTAGCTCCAGCACAGATACGCAGTATTTT.

This chain links TRBV19 with TRBJ2-1; TRBD1 is a possible D gene (6 bases). Trimming removed 5 bases at V and 0 bases at J, with 11 bases between. CDR1 and CDR2 (germline): LNHDA, SQIVND (reference sequence). The CDR3 contains 15 residues. The CDR3 loop is CASSSDRSSYNEQFF. In DNA, the CDR3 is TGTGCCAGTAGTTCAGACAGGAGCTCCTACAATGAGCAGTTCTTC. The full variable domain, rest sourced from reference TRBV19 and TRBJ2-1, is DGGITQSPKYLFRKEGQNVTLSCEQNLNHDAMYWYRQDPGQGLRLIYYSQIVNDFQKGDIAEGYSVSREKKESFPLTVTSAQKNPTAFYLCASSSDRSSYNEQFFGPGTRLTVL.

Only one count was recorded for this clone. The V and J genes are TRBV13 and TRBJ1-1, with 7 bases matching TRBD1. Germline V gives CDR1 PRHDT, CDR2 FYEKMQ (reference sequence). J lost 4 bases, V lost 5 bases, and 4 bases had no gene match. The CDR3 is 13 amino acids. CDR3 sequence (DNA): TGTGCCAGCAGCCCGACAGGGTTCACTGAAGCTTTCTTT. It codes for CASSPTGFTEAFF.

The chain employs TRBV6-5 and TRBJ2-3; TRBD2 might be the D (5 bases). Germline CDR1 is MNHEY and CDR2 is SVGAGI. The germline V and J ends were trimmed by 6 bases and 6 bases, with 10 bases remaining between them. CDR3 length equals 12 residues. DNA of the CDR3: TGTGCCAGCAGCCGCCGAGGGGATACGCAGTATTTT. Protein: CASSRRGDTQYF.

In DNA, the CDR3 is TGCGCCAGCAGTTGGACAGGGGGCACGAACACTGAAGCTTTCTTT. Encoded protein: CASSWTGGTNTEAFF. The chain carries TRBV5-1 and TRBJ1-1, with 11 bases that match TRBD1. The V gene's germline CDR1 is SGHRS and CDR2 YFSETQ. The CDR3 is made up of 15 amino acids. The V and J ends lost 5 bases and 1 base, in that order; junction bases with no gene match: 4.

The V gene is TRBV7-8, the J gene TRBJ1-5; maybe TRBD1 (5 bases). This CDR3 has 14 amino acids. V lost 3 bases, J lost 6 bases, and 12 bases lay in between. Germline V gives CDR1 SGHVS, CDR2 FQNEAQ. The DNA of the CDR3 is TGTGCCAGCAGCTTCCGGGGCCGGGGTCAGCCCCAGCATTTT. Protein sequence: CASSFRGRGQPQHF.

This clone was counted once. The chain combines TRBV29-1 with TRBJ2-1; 7 nucleotides match TRBD2. The J segment lost 6 bases and the V segment lost 0 bases, leaving 5 bases of the junction unmatched. Germline V CDR1 and CDR2: SQVTM, ANQGSEA. This CDR3 has 14 residues. The DNA of the CDR3 is TGCAGCGTTGAAGAGGCGGGAGAAATCAATGAGCAGTTCTTC. This sequence encodes CSVEEAGEINEQFF.

V usage is TRBV5-8 and J usage is TRBJ1-4; TRBD1 is a possible D gene (5 bases). CDR3 length: 14 amino acids. Germline assignment: CDR1 SGHTS and CDR2 YDEGEE. V was cut by 2 bases and J by 8 bases, with 13 bases left in between. The CDR3 sequence: CASSFRGVTEKLFF. As DNA, the CDR3 is TGTGCCAGCAGCTTTAGAGGGGTTACAGAAAAACTGTTTTTT.

The rearrangement uses TRBV13 and TRBJ2-1; 13 nucleotides align to TRBD2. V lost 4 bases to trimming and J lost 8 bases; unmatched junction nucleotides: 8. Germline V CDR1 and CDR2: PRHDT, FYEKMQ (reference sequence). This CDR3 contains 16 residues. In nucleotides, the CDR3 is TGTGCCAGCAGCTCAACAGGACTAGCGGGAGACTATGAGCAGTTCTTC. Protein sequence: CASSSTGLAGDYEQFF.